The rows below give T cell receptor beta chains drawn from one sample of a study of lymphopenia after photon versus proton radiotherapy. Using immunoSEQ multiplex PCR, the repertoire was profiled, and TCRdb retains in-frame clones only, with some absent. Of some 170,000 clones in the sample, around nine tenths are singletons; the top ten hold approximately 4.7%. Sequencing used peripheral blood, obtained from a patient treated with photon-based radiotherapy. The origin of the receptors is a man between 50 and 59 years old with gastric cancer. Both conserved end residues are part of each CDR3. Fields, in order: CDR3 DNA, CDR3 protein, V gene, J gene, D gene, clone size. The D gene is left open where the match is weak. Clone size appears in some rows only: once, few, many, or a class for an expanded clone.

CDR3 DNA: TGTGCCAGCAGCAACACCGGGACCCGCAATCAGCCCCAGCATTTT
CDR3 protein: CASSNTGTRNQPQHF
V gene: TRBV21-1
J gene: TRBJ1-5
D gene: -
clone size: -

CDR3 DNA: TGCGCCAGCAGCTTGCAGGGGGAAAATGAAAAACTGTTTTTT
CDR3 protein: CASSLQGENEKLFF
V gene: TRBV5-1
J gene: TRBJ1-4
D gene: TRBD1
clone size: -

CDR3 DNA: TGTGCCAGCAGTTTAACCCATGGAGGGGAGACCCAGTACTTC
CDR3 protein: CASSLTHGGETQYF
V gene: TRBV2
J gene: TRBJ2-5
D gene: -
clone size: once

CDR3 DNA: TGCAGTGGGAGAGTTAGCAATGAGCAGTTCTTC
CDR3 protein: CSGRVSNEQFF
V gene: TRBV20-1
J gene: TRBJ2-1
D gene: -
clone size: once

CDR3 DNA: TGCGCCAGCAGCTTGGGAAGGGGATACACCGGGGAGCTGTTTTTT
CDR3 protein: CASSLGRGYTGELFF
V gene: TRBV5-1
J gene: TRBJ2-2
D gene: -
clone size: -

CDR3 DNA: TGTGCCTGGATAGGGCCCCCTAGCTCCTACGAGCAGTACTTC
CDR3 protein: CAWIGPPSSYEQYF
V gene: TRBV30
J gene: TRBJ2-7
D gene: -
clone size: -

CDR3 DNA: TGTGCCAGCAGTTCCGGGACAGGGGAATTCACCAAGGAGACCCAGTACTTC
CDR3 protein: CASSSGTGEFTKETQYF
V gene: TRBV25-1
J gene: TRBJ2-5
D gene: TRBD1
clone size: once

CDR3 DNA: TGTGCCAGCACCTTAGGGAGAGGGTGGGCAGATACGCAGTATTTT
CDR3 protein: CASTLGRGWADTQYF
V gene: TRBV27
J gene: TRBJ2-3
D gene: -
clone size: few

CDR3 DNA: TGTGCCAGCTCACCCGCGGCGGACACTAACTATGGCTACACCTTC
CDR3 protein: CASSPAADTNYGYTF
V gene: TRBV18
J gene: TRBJ1-2
D gene: -
clone size: -

CDR3 DNA: TGCGCCAGCAGCCCGAGGGGGGAGACCCAGTACTTC
CDR3 protein: CASSPRGETQYF
V gene: TRBV10-2
J gene: TRBJ2-5
D gene: -
clone size: few

CDR3 DNA: TGTGCCAGCAGTTTGCTTGGGACCGTAAGCTCCTACGAGCAGTACTTC
CDR3 protein: CASSLLGTVSSYEQYF
V gene: TRBV27
J gene: TRBJ2-7
D gene: -
clone size: -

CDR3 DNA: TGTGCCAGCAGTTTAATCGGGAGGGGGCAGGGAGATACGCAGTATTTT
CDR3 protein: CASSLIGRGQGDTQYF
V gene: TRBV27
J gene: TRBJ2-3
D gene: -
clone size: -

CDR3 DNA: TGCGCCAGCAGCCAAGATACCCGAGCTAACTATGGCTACACCTTC
CDR3 protein: CASSQDTRANYGYTF
V gene: TRBV4-3
J gene: TRBJ1-2
D gene: -
clone size: -

CDR3 DNA: TGCAGCGTTGTAAGGGGAAACACTGAAGCTTTCTTT
CDR3 protein: CSVVRGNTEAFF
V gene: TRBV29-1
J gene: TRBJ1-1
D gene: -
clone size: -

CDR3 DNA: TGTGCCAGCAGGGCAGGACACGGGAGCTCCTACGAGCAGTACTTC
CDR3 protein: CASRAGHGSSYEQYF
V gene: TRBV6-6
J gene: TRBJ2-7
D gene: -
clone size: -

CDR3 DNA: TGTGCCAGCAGCTTAGTCATCGCTAGCGGGAGGGGGCATGAGCAGTTCTTC
CDR3 protein: CASSLVIASGRGHEQFF
V gene: TRBV7-9
J gene: TRBJ2-1
D gene: TRBD2
clone size: -

CDR3 DNA: TGCAGCGCCGTCCCAGGGGGTCGCACAGATACGCAGTATTTT
CDR3 protein: CSAVPGGRTDTQYF
V gene: TRBV29-1
J gene: TRBJ2-3
D gene: TRBD1
clone size: -

CDR3 DNA: TGTGCCAGCAGTTTATTTAGCCAGCCAGAGCAGTACTTC
CDR3 protein: CASSLFSQPEQYF
V gene: TRBV28
J gene: TRBJ2-7
D gene: -
clone size: once

CDR3 DNA: TGTGCCAGCAGTCGGTGGACTAGCAGTCCCAATGAGCAGTTCTTC
CDR3 protein: CASSRWTSSPNEQFF
V gene: TRBV28
J gene: TRBJ2-1
D gene: TRBD2
clone size: -

CDR3 DNA: TGTGCCAGCAGTCGCACTCAGGGCCCTGGGGCCAACGTCCTGACTTTC
CDR3 protein: CASSRTQGPGANVLTF
V gene: TRBV27
J gene: TRBJ2-6
D gene: -
clone size: -

CDR3 DNA: TGCGCCAGCAGCTTAACCGCGGATGGCTACACCTTC
CDR3 protein: CASSLTADGYTF
V gene: TRBV5-1
J gene: TRBJ1-2
D gene: -
clone size: few

CDR3 DNA: TGTGCCAGCAGCGTAGGACTAGCGGGAGGGGGTACAGATACGCAGTATTTT
CDR3 protein: CASSVGLAGGGTDTQYF
V gene: TRBV9
J gene: TRBJ2-3
D gene: TRBD2
clone size: -

CDR3 DNA: TGCGCCAGCAGCTCCCCCACGGGGAATCCTAATGAAAAACTGTTTTTT
CDR3 protein: CASSSPTGNPNEKLFF
V gene: TRBV5-1
J gene: TRBJ1-4
D gene: -
clone size: -

CDR3 DNA: TGTGCCAGCACCAAGGGACTAGCGGGAGTCAGGCAGTACTTC
CDR3 protein: CASTKGLAGVRQYF
V gene: TRBV2
J gene: TRBJ2-7
D gene: TRBD2
clone size: -

CDR3 DNA: TGTGCCAGCTCACCAGTGGAGACCTACGAGCAGTACTTC
CDR3 protein: CASSPVETYEQYF
V gene: TRBV18
J gene: TRBJ2-7
D gene: -
clone size: -

CDR3 DNA: TGTGCCAGCAGCCCGACCGGGGGGCGCACAGATACGCAGTATTTT
CDR3 protein: CASSPTGGRTDTQYF
V gene: TRBV28
J gene: TRBJ2-3
D gene: -
clone size: -

CDR3 DNA: TGTGCCAGCTCATCGGGAACAGGGGGTCAGGAGACCCAGTACTTC
CDR3 protein: CASSSGTGGQETQYF
V gene: TRBV18
J gene: TRBJ2-5
D gene: TRBD1
clone size: -

CDR3 DNA: TGCGCCAGCAGCTTAACTAGCGGGACGAATGAGCAGTTCTTC
CDR3 protein: CASSLTSGTNEQFF
V gene: TRBV5-1
J gene: TRBJ2-1
D gene: TRBD2
clone size: -

CDR3 DNA: TGTGCCAGCAGCTTGGACTTCTACGAGCAGTACTTC
CDR3 protein: CASSLDFYEQYF
V gene: TRBV7-9
J gene: TRBJ2-7
D gene: -
clone size: -

CDR3 DNA: TGTGCCAGTAAGACAGGGGGGAACACTGAAGCTTTCTTT
CDR3 protein: CASKTGGNTEAFF
V gene: TRBV19
J gene: TRBJ1-1
D gene: TRBD1
clone size: -

CDR3 DNA: TGTGCCAGCAGCCCTACAAAACGCGCAGATACGCAGTATTTT
CDR3 protein: CASSPTKRADTQYF
V gene: TRBV7-7
J gene: TRBJ2-3
D gene: -
clone size: -

CDR3 DNA: TGTGCCAGTAGTTTGACAGGGGGCAGAGACTATGGCTACACCTTC
CDR3 protein: CASSLTGGRDYGYTF
V gene: TRBV19
J gene: TRBJ1-2
D gene: TRBD1
clone size: -

CDR3 DNA: TGTGCCAGCAGTTTCCGAGGGGGACTAGCGGGAGGGACCACCTACGAGCAGTACTTC
CDR3 protein: CASSFRGGLAGGTTYEQYF
V gene: TRBV27
J gene: TRBJ2-7
D gene: TRBD2
clone size: -

CDR3 DNA: TGTGCCAGCAGTTACTCCGGGGTCTCCTACGAGCAGTACTTC
CDR3 protein: CASSYSGVSYEQYF
V gene: TRBV6-5
J gene: TRBJ2-7
D gene: -
clone size: -

CDR3 DNA: TGTGCCAGCAGCGTCATAATTACGACCGGGGAGCTGTTTTTT
CDR3 protein: CASSVIITTGELFF
V gene: TRBV7-2
J gene: TRBJ2-2
D gene: -
clone size: -

CDR3 DNA: TGTGCCAGCAGTTCGACTAGATCGGTGACCCAGTACTTC
CDR3 protein: CASSSTRSVTQYF
V gene: TRBV28
J gene: TRBJ2-5
D gene: -
clone size: -

CDR3 DNA: TGTGCCCAATATGAAGGCGGCGGGATTTCCTACAATGAGCAGTTCTTC
CDR3 protein: CAQYEGGGISYNEQFF
V gene: TRBV5-4
J gene: TRBJ2-1
D gene: -
clone size: -

CDR3 DNA: TGTGCCAGCAGTTTCGGCACCCTCGGCGGTGGTACTGAAGCTTTCTTT
CDR3 protein: CASSFGTLGGGTEAFF
V gene: TRBV28
J gene: TRBJ1-1
D gene: -
clone size: -

CDR3 DNA: TGTGCCAGCACCCAACGTGTAAGGGGAAATTCGAACACTGAAGCTTTCTTT
CDR3 protein: CASTQRVRGNSNTEAFF
V gene: TRBV5-5
J gene: TRBJ1-1
D gene: -
clone size: few

CDR3 DNA: TGTGCCAGTAGTCCCCGTTTAAGACTAAACATTCAGTACTTC
CDR3 protein: CASSPRLRLNIQYF
V gene: TRBV19
J gene: TRBJ2-4
D gene: -
clone size: once

CDR3 DNA: TGTGCCAGCAGTGAGTCGGACAGGATGAACACTGAAGCTTTCTTT
CDR3 protein: CASSESDRMNTEAFF
V gene: TRBV25-1
J gene: TRBJ1-1
D gene: TRBD1
clone size: few

CDR3 DNA: TGTGCCAGCAGCATGCTAGCGGGAGGGCCAAAGTCTGGGGCCAACGTCCTGACTTTC
CDR3 protein: CASSMLAGGPKSGANVLTF
V gene: TRBV21-1
J gene: TRBJ2-6
D gene: -
clone size: -

CDR3 DNA: TGCAGTGCTAGGGGGTCCTACGAGCAGTACTTC
CDR3 protein: CSARGSYEQYF
V gene: TRBV20-1
J gene: TRBJ2-7
D gene: -
clone size: -

CDR3 DNA: TGTGCCAGCTCACCGGCGGGGAACACTGAAGCTTTCTTT
CDR3 protein: CASSPAGNTEAFF
V gene: TRBV18
J gene: TRBJ1-1
D gene: -
clone size: few

CDR3 DNA: TGCGCCAGCAGTCGACAGGATACGCAGTATTTT
CDR3 protein: CASSRQDTQYF
V gene: TRBV10-2
J gene: TRBJ2-3
D gene: -
clone size: -

CDR3 DNA: TGTGCCAGCAGTTTGGGAGGGACTAACTATGGCTACACCTTC
CDR3 protein: CASSLGGTNYGYTF
V gene: TRBV6-5
J gene: TRBJ1-2
D gene: -
clone size: -

CDR3 DNA: TGTGCCAGCAGCGTACGGACTAGCGGGGGCAATGAGCAGTTCTTC
CDR3 protein: CASSVRTSGGNEQFF
V gene: TRBV9
J gene: TRBJ2-1
D gene: TRBD2
clone size: -

CDR3 DNA: TGTGCCATCAGTGTAGGGACAGGGGGCGCTTGGGATGGCTACACCTTC
CDR3 protein: CAISVGTGGAWDGYTF
V gene: TRBV10-3
J gene: TRBJ1-2
D gene: TRBD1
clone size: -

CDR3 DNA: TGCGCCAGCAGTCAGGGTAATGAGCAGTTCTTC
CDR3 protein: CASSQGNEQFF
V gene: TRBV4-1
J gene: TRBJ2-1
D gene: -
clone size: -

CDR3 DNA: TGTGCCAGCAGTCCAACAGGGGATGCGGATCAGCCCCAGCATTTT
CDR3 protein: CASSPTGDADQPQHF
V gene: TRBV2
J gene: TRBJ1-5
D gene: TRBD1
clone size: once

CDR3 DNA: TGTGCCAGCAGTGCCGGACTAGCGGGGGGTCTCTACGAGCAGTACTTC
CDR3 protein: CASSAGLAGGLYEQYF
V gene: TRBV2
J gene: TRBJ2-7
D gene: TRBD2
clone size: -

CDR3 DNA: TGTGCCAGCTCACCAAGGGGGGACACTGAAGCTTTCTTT
CDR3 protein: CASSPRGDTEAFF
V gene: TRBV18
J gene: TRBJ1-1
D gene: -
clone size: few

CDR3 DNA: TGTGCCAGCAGCCACAGACAGCTAAACACCGGGGAGCTGTTTTTT
CDR3 protein: CASSHRQLNTGELFF
V gene: TRBV14
J gene: TRBJ2-2
D gene: -
clone size: -

CDR3 DNA: TGCGCCAGCAGCTTGGAGACAGGGAGCTCCTACGAGCAGTACTTC
CDR3 protein: CASSLETGSSYEQYF
V gene: TRBV5-1
J gene: TRBJ2-7
D gene: TRBD1
clone size: -

CDR3 DNA: TGTGCCAGCAGTACAGGGGGCTCGGGCACAGATACGCAGTATTTT
CDR3 protein: CASSTGGSGTDTQYF
V gene: TRBV28
J gene: TRBJ2-3
D gene: TRBD1
clone size: -

CDR3 DNA: TGTGCCAGCAGCTTAGGCGCGCGCTACGAGCAGTACTTC
CDR3 protein: CASSLGARYEQYF
V gene: TRBV7-6
J gene: TRBJ2-7
D gene: -
clone size: -